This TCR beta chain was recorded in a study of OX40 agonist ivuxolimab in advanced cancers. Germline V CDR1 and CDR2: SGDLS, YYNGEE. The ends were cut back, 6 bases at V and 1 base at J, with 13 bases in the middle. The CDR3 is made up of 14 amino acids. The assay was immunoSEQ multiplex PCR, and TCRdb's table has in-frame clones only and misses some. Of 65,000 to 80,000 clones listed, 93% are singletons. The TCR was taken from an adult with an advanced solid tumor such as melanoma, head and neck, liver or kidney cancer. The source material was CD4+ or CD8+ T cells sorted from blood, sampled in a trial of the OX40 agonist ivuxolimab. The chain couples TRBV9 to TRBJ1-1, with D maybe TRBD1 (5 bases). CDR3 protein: CASTRPGGNTEAFF. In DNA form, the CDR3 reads TGTGCCAGCACCAGACCGGGGGGGAACACTGAAGCTTTCTTT.